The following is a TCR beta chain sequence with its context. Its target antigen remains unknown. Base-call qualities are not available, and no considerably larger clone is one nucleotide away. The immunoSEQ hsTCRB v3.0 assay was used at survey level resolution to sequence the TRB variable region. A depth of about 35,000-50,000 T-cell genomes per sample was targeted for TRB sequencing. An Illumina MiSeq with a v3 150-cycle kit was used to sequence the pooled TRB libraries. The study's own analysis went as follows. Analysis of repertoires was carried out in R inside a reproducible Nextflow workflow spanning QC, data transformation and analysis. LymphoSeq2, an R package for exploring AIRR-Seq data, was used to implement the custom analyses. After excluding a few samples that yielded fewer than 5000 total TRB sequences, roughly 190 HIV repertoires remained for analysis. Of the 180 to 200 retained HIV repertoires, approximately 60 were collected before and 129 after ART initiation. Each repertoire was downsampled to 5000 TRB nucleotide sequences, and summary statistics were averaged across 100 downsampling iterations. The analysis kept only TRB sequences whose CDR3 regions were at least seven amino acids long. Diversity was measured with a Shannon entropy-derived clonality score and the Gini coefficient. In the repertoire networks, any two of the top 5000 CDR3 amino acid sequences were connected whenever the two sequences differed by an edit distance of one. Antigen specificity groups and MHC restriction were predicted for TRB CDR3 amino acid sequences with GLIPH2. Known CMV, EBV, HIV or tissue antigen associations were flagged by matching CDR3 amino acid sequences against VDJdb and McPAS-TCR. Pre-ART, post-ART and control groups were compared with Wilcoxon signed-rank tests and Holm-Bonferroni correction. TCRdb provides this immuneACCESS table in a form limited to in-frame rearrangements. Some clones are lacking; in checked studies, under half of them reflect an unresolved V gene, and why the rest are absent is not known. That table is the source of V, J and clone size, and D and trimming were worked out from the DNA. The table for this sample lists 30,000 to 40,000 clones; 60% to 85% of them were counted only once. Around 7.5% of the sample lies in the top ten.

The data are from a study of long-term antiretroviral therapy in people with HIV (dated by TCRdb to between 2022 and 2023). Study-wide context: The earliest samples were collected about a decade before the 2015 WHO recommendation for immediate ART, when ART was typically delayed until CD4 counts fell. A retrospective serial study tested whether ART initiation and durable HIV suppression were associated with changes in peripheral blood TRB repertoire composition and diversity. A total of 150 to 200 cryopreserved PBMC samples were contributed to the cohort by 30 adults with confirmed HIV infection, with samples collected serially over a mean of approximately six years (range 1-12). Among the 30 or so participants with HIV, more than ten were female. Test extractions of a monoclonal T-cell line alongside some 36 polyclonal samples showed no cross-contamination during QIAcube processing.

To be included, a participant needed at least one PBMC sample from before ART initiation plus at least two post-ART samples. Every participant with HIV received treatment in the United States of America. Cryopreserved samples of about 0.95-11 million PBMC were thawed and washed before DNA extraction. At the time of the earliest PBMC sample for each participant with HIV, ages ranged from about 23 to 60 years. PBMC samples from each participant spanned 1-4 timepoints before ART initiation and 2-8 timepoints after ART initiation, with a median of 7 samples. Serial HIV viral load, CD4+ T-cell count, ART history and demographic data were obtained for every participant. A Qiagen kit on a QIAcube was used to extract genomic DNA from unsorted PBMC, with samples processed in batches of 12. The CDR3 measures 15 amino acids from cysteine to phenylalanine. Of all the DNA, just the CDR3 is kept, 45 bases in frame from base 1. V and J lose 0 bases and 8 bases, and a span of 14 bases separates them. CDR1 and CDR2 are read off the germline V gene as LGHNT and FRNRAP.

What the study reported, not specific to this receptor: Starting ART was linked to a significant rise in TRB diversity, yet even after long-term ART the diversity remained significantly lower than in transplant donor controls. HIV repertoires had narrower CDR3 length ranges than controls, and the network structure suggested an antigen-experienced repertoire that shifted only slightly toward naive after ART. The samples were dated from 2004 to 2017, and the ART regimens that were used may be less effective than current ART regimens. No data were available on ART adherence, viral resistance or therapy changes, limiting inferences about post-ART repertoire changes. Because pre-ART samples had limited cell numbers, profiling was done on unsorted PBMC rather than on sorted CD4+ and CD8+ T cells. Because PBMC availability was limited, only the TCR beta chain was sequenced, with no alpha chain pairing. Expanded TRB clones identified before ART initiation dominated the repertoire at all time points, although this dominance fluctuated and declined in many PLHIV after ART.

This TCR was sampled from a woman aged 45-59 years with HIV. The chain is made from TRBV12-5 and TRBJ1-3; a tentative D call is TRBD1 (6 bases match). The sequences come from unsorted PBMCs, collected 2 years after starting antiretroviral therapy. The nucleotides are TGTGCTAGTGGTTTGGTTTTGGCAGGGGTAGACACCATATATTTT. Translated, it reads CASGLVLAGVDTIYF.